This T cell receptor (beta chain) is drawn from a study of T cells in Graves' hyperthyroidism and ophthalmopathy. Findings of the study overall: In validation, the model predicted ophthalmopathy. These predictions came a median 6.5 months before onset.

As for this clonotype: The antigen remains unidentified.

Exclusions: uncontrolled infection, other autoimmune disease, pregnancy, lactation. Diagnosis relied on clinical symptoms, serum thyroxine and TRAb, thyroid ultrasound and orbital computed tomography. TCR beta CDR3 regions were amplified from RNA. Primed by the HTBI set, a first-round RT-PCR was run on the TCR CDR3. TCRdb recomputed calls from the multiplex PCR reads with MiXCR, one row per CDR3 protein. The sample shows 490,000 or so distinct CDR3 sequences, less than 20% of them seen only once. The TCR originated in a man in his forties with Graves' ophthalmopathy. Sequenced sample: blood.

In nucleotides, the CDR3 is TGTGCCAGCAGCCAAGAACAGAGCACTGAAGCTTTCTTT. Translation gives CASSQEQSTEAFF. The J gene is TRBJ1-1, the V gene TRBV4-2; D remains ambiguous. The CDR3 runs to 13 residues. The germline gives CDR1 LGHNA, CDR2 YNFKEQ. V lost 0 bases and J 4 bases, leaving 6 bases between the germline ends.